This TCR beta chain was captured by sequencing in a study of cytomegalovirus exposure and HLA in healthy donors. PCR used 60 Vbeta primers and 13 Jbeta primers. Clones were read by immunoSEQ multiplex PCR, and TCRdb kept only the in-frame ones, dropping some. Of fewer than 100,000 clones listed, almost 80% are singletons. The source is a female donor in good health and CMV-seronegative. The source material was PBMCs.

CDR3: CSVLGPGGYTEAFF. The CDR3 DNA sequence: TGCAGCGTTCTTGGCCCCGGAGGGTACACTGAAGCTTTCTTT. The chain carries TRBV29-1 and TRBJ1-1; the D is unclear. The germline gives CDR1 SQVTM, CDR2 ANQGSEA. V shed 5 bases and J shed 3 bases, with 16 bases lying between them. CDR3 size: 14 residues. Full variable domain (rest looked up from reference TRBV29-1 and TRBJ1-1): SAVISQKPSRDICQRGTSLTIQCQVDSQVTMMFWYRQQPGQSLTLIATANQGSEATYESGFVIDKFPISRPNLTFSTLTVSNMSPEDSSIYLCSVLGPGGYTEAFFGQGTRLTVV.